This is a list of T cell receptor beta chains from one sample in a study of blood T cell repertoires in COVID-19. TCRdb's copy holds only in-frame clones and misses some; the assay was immunoSEQ multiplex PCR. Of around 130,000 clones listed, 84% are singletons. Sequencing was performed on peripheral blood. These receptors all stem from a human donor in a cohort sampled during active COVID-19. Each CDR3 is given with its conserved first and last residue. A D gene is named only where the DNA matches it firmly. A row's size may be missing; if present it is once, few, many or a size class.

TRBV12-5	NA	TRBJ1-1	NA	CASGKQGLITEAFF	TGTGCTAGTGGGAAACAGGGTTTGATCACTGAAGCTTTCTTT
TRBV5-4	NA	TRBJ1-1	NA	CASSLAGGTNTEAFF	TGTGCCAGCAGCTTGGCGGGGGGGACGAACACTGAAGCTTTCTTT
TRBV3-1/TRBV3-2	TRBD2	TRBJ2-3	NA	CASSPGNGGGPSTQYF	TGTGCCAGCAGCCCCGGGAACGGGGGGGGTCCGAGTACGCAGTATTTT
TRBV16	TRBD1	TRBJ1-2	NA	CASSPGTANYGYTF	TGTGCCAGCAGCCCCGGGACAGCTAACTATGGCTACACCTTC
TRBV4-1	NA	TRBJ2-5	NA	CASSQGNRVQETQYF	TGCGCCAGCAGCCAAGGCAACAGGGTCCAAGAGACCCAGTACTTC
TRBV3-1/TRBV3-2	TRBD1	TRBJ2-5	NA	CASRHRGTGAETQYF	TGTGCCAGCAGGCACAGGGGGACAGGGGCTGAGACCCAGTACTTC
TRBV3-1/TRBV3-2	NA	TRBJ1-3	NA	CASSQGRVSGNTIYF	TGTGCCAGCAGCCAGGGCAGGGTCTCTGGAAACACCATATATTTT
TRBV30	NA	TRBJ1-1	NA	CAWSEERTEAFF	TGTGCCTGGAGCGAGGAGAGGACTGAAGCTTTCTTT
TRBV19	TRBD1	TRBJ1-2	NA	CASSLGQGLDYGYTF	TGTGCCAGTAGTCTCGGACAGGGGCTTGACTATGGCTACACCTTC
TRBV6-5	NA	TRBJ2-7	NA	CASSYSSGTYEQYF	TGTGCCAGCAGTTACTCTAGCGGAACCTACGAGCAGTACTTC
TRBV2	NA	TRBJ1-6	NA	CASRPGPNSPLHF	TGTGCCAGCAGACCCGGTCCTAATTCACCCCTCCACTTT
TRBV7-6	NA	TRBJ1-5	NA	CASSSGVRGDSNQPQHF	TGTGCCAGCAGCTCAGGGGTACGGGGGGATAGCAATCAGCCCCAGCATTTT
TRBV9	NA	TRBJ2-5	NA	CASSVGRLPQETQYF	TGTGCCAGCAGCGTAGGCAGGCTCCCCCAAGAGACCCAGTACTTC
TRBV3-1/TRBV3-2	TRBD2	TRBJ2-3	NA	CASSQTSGATDTQYF	TGTGCCAGCAGCCAGACTAGCGGGGCCACAGATACGCAGTATTTT
TRBV7-3	TRBD1	TRBJ2-5	once	CASSLTQGETQYF	TGTGCCAGCAGCTTAACACAGGGGGAGACCCAGTACTTC